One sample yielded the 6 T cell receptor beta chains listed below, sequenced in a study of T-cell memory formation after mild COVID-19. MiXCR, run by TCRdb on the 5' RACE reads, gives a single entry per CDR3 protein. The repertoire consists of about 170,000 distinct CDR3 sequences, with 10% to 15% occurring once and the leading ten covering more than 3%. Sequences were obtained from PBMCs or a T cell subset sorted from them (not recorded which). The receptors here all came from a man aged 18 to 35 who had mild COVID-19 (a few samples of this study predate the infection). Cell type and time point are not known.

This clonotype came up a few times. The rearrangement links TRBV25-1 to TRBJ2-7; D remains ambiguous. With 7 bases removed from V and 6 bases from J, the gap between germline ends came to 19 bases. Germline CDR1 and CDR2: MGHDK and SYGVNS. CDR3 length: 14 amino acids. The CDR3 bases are TGTGCCAGCACCGCCCCCCGGACGGGTGGCGAGCAGTACTTC. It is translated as CASTAPRTGGEQYF.

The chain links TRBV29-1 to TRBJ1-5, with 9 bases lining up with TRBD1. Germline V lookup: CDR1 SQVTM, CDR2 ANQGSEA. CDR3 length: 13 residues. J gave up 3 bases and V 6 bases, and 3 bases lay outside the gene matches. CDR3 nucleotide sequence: TGCAGCGTAGGACAGGGGCACAATCAGCCCCAGCATTTT. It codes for CSVGQGHNQPQHF. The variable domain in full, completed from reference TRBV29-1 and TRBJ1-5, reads SAVISQKPSRDICQRGTSLTIQCQVDSQVTMMFWYRQQPGQSLTLIATANQGSEATYESGFVIDKFPISRPNLTFSTLTVSNMSPEDSSIYLCSVGQGHNQPQHFGDGTRLSIL.

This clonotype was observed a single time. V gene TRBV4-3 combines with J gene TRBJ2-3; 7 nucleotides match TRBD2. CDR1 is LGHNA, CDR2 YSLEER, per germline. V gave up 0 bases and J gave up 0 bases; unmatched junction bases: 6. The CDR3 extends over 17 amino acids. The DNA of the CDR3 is TGCGCCAGCAGCCAAGACAGCGGGCGGGGGAGCACAGATACGCAGTATTTT. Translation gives CASSQDSGRGSTDTQYF.

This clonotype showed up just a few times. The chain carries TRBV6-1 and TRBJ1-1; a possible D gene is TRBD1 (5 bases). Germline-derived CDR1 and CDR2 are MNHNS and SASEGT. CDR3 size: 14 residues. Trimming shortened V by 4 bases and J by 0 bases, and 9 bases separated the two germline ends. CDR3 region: CASSVPTVNTEAFF. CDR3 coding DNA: TGTGCCAGCAGTGTCCCGACAGTGAACACTGAAGCTTTCTTT.

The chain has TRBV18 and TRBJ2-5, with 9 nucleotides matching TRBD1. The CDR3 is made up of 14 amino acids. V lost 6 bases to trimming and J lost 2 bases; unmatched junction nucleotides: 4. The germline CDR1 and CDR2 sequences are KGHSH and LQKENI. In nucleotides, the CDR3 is TGTGCCAGCTCCGGGACAGGGTATCAAGAGACCCAGTACTTC. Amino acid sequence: CASSGTGYQETQYF. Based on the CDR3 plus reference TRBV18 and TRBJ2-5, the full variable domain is NAGVMQNPRHLVRRRGQEARLRCSPMKGHSHVYWYRQLPEEGLKFMVYLQKENIIDESGMPKERFSAEFPKEGPSILRIQQVVRGDSAAYFCASSGTGYQETQYFGPGTRLLVL.

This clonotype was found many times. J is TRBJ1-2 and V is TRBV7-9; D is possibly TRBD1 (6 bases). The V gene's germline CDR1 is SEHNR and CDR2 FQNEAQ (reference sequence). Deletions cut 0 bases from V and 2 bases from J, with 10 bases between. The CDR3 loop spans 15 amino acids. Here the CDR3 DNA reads TGTGCCAGCAGCTTAGCTGCGGACAGAAACTATGGCTACACCTTC. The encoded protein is CASSLAADRNYGYTF.